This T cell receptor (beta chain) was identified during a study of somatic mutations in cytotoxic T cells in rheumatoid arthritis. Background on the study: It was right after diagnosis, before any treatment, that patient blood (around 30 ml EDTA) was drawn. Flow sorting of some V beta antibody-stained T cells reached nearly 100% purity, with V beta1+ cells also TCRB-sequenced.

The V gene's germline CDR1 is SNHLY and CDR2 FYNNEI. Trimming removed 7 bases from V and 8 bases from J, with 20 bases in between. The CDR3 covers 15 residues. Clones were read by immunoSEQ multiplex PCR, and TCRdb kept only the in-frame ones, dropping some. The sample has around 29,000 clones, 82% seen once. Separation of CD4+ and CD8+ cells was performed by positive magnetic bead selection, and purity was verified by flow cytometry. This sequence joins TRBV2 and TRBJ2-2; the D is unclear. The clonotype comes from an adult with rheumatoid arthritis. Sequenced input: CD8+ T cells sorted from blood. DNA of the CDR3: TGTGCCAGCAAGGCTGGGATACAACGCGGAGGGGAGCTGTTTTTT. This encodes CASKAGIQRGGELFF.